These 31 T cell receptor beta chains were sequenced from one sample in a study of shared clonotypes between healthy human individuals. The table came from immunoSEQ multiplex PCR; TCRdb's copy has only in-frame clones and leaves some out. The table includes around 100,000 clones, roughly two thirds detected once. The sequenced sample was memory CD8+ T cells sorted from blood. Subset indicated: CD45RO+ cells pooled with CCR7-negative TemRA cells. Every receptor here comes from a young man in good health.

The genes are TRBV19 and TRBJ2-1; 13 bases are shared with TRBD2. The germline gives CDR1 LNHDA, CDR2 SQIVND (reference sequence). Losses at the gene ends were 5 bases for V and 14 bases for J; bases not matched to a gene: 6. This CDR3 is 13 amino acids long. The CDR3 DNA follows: TGTGCCAGTAGTCATTCACTAGCGGGAGGGGAGTTCTTC. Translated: CASSHSLAGGEFF.

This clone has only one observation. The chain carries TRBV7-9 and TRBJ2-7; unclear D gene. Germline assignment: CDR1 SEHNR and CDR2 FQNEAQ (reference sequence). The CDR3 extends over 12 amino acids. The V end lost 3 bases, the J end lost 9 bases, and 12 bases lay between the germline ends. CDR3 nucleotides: TGTGCCAGCAGCTTTTATCTAGAATGGCAGTACTTC. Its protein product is CASSFYLEWQYF.

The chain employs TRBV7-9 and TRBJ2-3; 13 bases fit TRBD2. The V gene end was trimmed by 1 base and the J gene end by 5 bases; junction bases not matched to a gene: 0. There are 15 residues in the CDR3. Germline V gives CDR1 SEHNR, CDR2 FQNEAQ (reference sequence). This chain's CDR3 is CASSLGLAGGDTQYF. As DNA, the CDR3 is TGTGCCAGCAGCTTAGGACTAGCGGGAGGAGATACGCAGTATTTT.

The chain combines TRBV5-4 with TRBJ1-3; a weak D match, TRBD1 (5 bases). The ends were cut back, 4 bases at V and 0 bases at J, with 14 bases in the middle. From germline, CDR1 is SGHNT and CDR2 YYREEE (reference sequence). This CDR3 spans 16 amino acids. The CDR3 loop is CASSTPDGTSGNTIYF. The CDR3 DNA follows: TGTGCCAGCAGCACCCCGGACGGGACCTCTGGAAACACCATATATTTT.

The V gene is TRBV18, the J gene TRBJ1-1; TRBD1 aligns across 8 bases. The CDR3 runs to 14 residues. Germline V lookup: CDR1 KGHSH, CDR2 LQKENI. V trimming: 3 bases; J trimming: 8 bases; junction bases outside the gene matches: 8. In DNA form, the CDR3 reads TGTGCCAGCTCACCGACCGACAGGGACAGGGAAGCTTTCTTT. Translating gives CASSPTDRDREAFF.

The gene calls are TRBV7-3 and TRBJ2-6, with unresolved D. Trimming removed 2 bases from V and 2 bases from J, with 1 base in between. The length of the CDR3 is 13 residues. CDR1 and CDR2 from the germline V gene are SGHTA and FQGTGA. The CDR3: CASSLAGANVLTF. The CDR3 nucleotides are TGTGCCAGCAGCTTAGCTGGGGCCAACGTCCTGACTTTC.

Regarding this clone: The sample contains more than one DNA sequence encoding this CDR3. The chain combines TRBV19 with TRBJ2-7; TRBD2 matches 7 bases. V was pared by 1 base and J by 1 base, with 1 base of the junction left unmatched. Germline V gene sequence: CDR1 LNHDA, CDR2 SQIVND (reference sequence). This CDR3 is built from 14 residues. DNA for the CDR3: TGTGCCAGTAGTATAGCGGGAGGATCCTACGAGCAGTACTTC. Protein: CASSIAGGSYEQYF.

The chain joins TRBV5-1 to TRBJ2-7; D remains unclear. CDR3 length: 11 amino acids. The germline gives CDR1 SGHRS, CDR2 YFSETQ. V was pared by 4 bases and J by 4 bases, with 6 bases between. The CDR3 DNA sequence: TGCGCCAGCAGCCCCGGGTACGAGCAGTACTTC. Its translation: CASSPGYEQYF.

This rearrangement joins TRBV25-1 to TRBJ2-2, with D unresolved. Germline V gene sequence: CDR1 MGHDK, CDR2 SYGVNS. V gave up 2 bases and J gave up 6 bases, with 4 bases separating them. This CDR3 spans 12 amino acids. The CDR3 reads CASSEHPGELFF. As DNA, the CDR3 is TGTGCCAGCAGTGAACATCCCGGGGAGCTGTTTTTT.

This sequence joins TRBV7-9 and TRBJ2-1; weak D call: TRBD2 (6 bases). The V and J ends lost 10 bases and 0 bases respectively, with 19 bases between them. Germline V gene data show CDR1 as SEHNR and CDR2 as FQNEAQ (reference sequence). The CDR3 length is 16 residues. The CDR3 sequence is CATSSSWRASYNEQFF. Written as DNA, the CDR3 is TGTGCCACCTCATCATCGTGGAGGGCCTCCTACAATGAGCAGTTCTTC.

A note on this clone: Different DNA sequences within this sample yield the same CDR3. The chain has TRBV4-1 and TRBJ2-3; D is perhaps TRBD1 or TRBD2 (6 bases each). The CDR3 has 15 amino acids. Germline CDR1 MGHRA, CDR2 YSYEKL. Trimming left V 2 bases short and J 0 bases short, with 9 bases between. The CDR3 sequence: CASSQRGVSTDTQYF. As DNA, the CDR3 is TGCGCCAGCAGCCAAAGGGGGGTTAGCACAGATACGCAGTATTTT.

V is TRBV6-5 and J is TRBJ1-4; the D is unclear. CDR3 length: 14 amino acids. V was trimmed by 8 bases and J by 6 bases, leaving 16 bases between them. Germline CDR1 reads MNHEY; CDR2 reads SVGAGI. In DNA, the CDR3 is TGTGCCAGCGCCATAGAAAGTCAGGATGAAAAACTGTTTTTT. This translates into CASAIESQDEKLFF.

CDR3 sequence (DNA): TGTGCCAGCACCTCTACAGGGCAGCCCCAGCATTTT. It encodes CASTSTGQPQHF. The V and J genes are TRBV6-5 and TRBJ1-5, with D possibly TRBD1 on 6 matching bases. The germline CDR1 and CDR2 sequences are MNHEY and SVGAGI. V gave up 7 bases and J gave up 7 bases, with 11 bases separating them. This CDR3 comprises 12 residues.

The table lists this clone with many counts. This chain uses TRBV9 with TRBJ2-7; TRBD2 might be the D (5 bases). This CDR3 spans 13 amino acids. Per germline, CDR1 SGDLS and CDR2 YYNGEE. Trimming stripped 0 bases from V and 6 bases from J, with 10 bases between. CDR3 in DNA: TGTGCCAGCAGCGTAGTCGGAGGTCCCGAGCAGTACTTC. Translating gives CASSVVGGPEQYF.

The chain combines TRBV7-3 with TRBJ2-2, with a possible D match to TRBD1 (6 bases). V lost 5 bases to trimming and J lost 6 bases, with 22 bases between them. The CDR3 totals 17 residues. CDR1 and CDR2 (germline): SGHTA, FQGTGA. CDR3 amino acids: CASSPTIVGAFSGELFF. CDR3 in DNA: TGTGCCAGCAGCCCAACGATCGTGGGGGCCTTCTCCGGGGAGCTGTTTTTT.

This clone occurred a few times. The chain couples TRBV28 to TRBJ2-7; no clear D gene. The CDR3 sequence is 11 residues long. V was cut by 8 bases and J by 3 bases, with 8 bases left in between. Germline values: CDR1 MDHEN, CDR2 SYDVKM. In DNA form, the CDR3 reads TGTGCCAGCGGAGCGTACTACGAGCAGTACTTC. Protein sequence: CASGAYYEQYF.

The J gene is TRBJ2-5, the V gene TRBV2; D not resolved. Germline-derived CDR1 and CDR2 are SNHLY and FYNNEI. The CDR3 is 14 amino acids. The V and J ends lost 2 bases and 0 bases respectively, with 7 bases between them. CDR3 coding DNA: TGTGCCAGCAGTGAAACGGAATACCAAGAGACCCAGTACTTC. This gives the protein CASSETEYQETQYF. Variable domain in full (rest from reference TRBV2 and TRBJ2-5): EPEVTQTPSHQVTQMGQEVILRCVPISNHLYFYWYRQILGQKVEFLVSFYNNEISEKSEIFDDQFSVERPDGSNFTLKIRSTKLEDSAMYFCASSETEYQETQYFGPGTRLLVL.

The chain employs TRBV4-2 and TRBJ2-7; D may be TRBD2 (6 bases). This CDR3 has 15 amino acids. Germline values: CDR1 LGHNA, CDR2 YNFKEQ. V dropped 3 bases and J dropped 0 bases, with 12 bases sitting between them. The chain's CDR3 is CASSHREAGSYEQYF. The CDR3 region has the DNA TGTGCCAGCAGCCACAGGGAAGCGGGCTCCTACGAGCAGTACTTC.

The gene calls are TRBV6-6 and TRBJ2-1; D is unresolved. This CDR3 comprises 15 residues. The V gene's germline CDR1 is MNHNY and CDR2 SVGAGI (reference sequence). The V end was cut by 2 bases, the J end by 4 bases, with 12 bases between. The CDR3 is CASSYMRRSYNEQFF. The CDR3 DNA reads TGTGCCAGCAGTTACATGCGTAGATCTTACAATGAGCAGTTCTTC.

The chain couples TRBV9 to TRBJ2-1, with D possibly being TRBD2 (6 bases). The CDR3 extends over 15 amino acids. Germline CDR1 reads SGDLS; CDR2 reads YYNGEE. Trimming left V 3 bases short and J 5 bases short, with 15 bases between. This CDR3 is CASSAPAGTDNEQFF. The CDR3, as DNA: TGTGCCAGCAGCGCCCCGGCGGGAACTGACAATGAGCAGTTCTTC.

The DNA for the CDR3 is TGTGCCAGCAGTCCGGGACAGTTCAATCAGCCCCAGCATTTT. Residues: CASSPGQFNQPQHF. This rearrangement joins TRBV27 to TRBJ1-5, with TRBD1 identical over 7 bases. Germline trimming cut 5 bases from V and 3 bases from J; bases unmatched to any gene: 4. Germline loops: CDR1 MNHEY, CDR2 SMNVEV (reference sequence). CDR3 size: 14 residues.

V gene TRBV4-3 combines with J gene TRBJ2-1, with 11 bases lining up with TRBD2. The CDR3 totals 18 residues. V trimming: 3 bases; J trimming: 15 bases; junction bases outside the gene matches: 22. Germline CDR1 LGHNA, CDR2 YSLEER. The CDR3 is CASSQESISGRGTADLFF. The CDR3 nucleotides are TGCGCCAGCAGCCAGGAAAGCATTAGCGGGAGGGGCACGGCGGACCTGTTCTTC.

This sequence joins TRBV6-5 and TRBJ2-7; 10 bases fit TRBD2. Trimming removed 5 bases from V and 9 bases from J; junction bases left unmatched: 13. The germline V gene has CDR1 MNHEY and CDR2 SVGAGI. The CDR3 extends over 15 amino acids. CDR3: CASSIGLAAAHAQYF. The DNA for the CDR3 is TGTGCCAGCAGTATCGGACTAGCGGCTGCTCACGCGCAGTACTTC.

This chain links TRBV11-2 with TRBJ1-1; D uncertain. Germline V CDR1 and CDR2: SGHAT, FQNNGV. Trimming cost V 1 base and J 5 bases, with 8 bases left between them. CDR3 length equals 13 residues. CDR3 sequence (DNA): TGTGCCAGCAGCTTAGGACCAAGAACTGAAGCTTTCTTT. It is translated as CASSLGPRTEAFF.

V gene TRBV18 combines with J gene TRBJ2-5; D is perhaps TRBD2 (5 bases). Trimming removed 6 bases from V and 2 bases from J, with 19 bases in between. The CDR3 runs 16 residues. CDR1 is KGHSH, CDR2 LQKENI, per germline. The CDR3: CASSQNSGGRQETQYF. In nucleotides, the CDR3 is TGTGCCAGCTCTCAAAACAGCGGAGGCCGGCAAGAGACCCAGTACTTC.

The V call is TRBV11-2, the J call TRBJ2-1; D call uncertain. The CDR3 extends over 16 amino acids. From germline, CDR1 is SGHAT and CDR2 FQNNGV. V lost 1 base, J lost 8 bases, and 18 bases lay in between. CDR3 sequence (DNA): TGTGCCAGCAGCTTAGGGTCCGCACTCCCTAAGGATGAGCAGTTCTTC. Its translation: CASSLGSALPKDEQFF. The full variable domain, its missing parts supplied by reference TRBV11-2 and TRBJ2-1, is EAGVAQSPRYKIIEKRQSVAFWCNPISGHATLYWYQQILGQGPKLLIQFQNNGVVDDSQLPKDRFSAERLKGVDSTLKIQPAKLEDSAVYLCASSLGSALPKDEQFFGPGTRLTVL.

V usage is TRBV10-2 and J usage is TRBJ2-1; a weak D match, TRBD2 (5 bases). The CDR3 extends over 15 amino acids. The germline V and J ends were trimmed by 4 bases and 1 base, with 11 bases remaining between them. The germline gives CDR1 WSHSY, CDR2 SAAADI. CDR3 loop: CASSVTGSSYNEQFF. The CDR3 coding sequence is TGCGCCAGCAGTGTAACGGGATCTTCCTACAATGAGCAGTTCTTC.

This CDR3 reads CASSAGPSGFYEQYF. For the CDR3, the DNA is TGTGCCAGCAGTGCAGGGCCTAGCGGATTCTACGAGCAGTACTTC. The chain recombines TRBV7-3 with TRBJ2-7; 7 positions match TRBD2. In germline, CDR1 is SGHTA, CDR2 FQGTGA. This CDR3 has 15 amino acids. V trimming: 6 bases; J trimming: 3 bases; junction bases outside the gene matches: 11.

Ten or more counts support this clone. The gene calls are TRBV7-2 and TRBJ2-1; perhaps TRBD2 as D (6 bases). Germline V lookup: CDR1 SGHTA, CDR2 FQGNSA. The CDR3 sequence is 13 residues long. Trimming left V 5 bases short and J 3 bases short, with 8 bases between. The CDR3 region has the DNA TGTGCCAGCAGCCTGACTAGCTACAATGAGCAGTTCTTC. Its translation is CASSLTSYNEQFF.

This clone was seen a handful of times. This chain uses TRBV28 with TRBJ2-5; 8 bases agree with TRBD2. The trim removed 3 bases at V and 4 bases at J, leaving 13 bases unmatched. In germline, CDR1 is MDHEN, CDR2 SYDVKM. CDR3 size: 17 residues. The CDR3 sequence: CASSLGREGREVETQYF. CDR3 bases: TGTGCCAGCAGTTTGGGCCGGGAGGGCCGGGAGGTAGAGACCCAGTACTTC.

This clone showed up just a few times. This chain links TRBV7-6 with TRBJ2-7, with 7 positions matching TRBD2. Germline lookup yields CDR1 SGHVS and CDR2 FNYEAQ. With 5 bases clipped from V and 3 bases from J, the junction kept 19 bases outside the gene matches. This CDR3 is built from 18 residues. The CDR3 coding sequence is TGTGCCAGCAGCCTTAGCCGGATTGGGGCGGGAGCATTCTACGAGCAGTACTTC. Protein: CASSLSRIGAGAFYEQYF.